Listed below are T cell receptor beta chains from one sample, sequenced in a study of T cell repertoires in enteric fever. TCRdb itself ran the reads through MiXCR, one entry per CDR3 protein. The repertoire has 1,300 to 1,500 distinct CDR3 sequences, about 32% of them found once; the top ten carry 15% to 20%. Sample: CCR7- CD38- CD4+ T cells from PBMCs. The receptors here all came from a human donor with Salmonella enteric fever, either typhoid or paratyphoid (not recorded which). Each CDR3 is given with its conserved first and last residue.

v_gene: TRBV5-1; j_gene: TRBJ2-7; CDR3aa: CASSTGTWRQEQYF
v_gene: TRBV11-3; j_gene: TRBJ2-7; CDR3aa: CASSHGTSSYEQYF
v_gene: TRBV5-1; j_gene: TRBJ2-3; CDR3aa: CASSLTSGTTPDTQYF
v_gene: TRBV2; j_gene: TRBJ2-3; CDR3aa: CASKETYTQYF
v_gene: TRBV5-1; j_gene: TRBJ2-3; CDR3aa: CASSAGTSGTDTQYF
v_gene: TRBV28; j_gene: TRBJ1-2; CDR3aa: CATSTGSVSYYGYTF
v_gene: TRBV18; j_gene: TRBJ2-5; CDR3aa: CASSEGQETQYF
v_gene: TRBV7-2; j_gene: TRBJ1-5; CDR3aa: CASSLVVIEDQPQHF
v_gene: TRBV13; j_gene: TRBJ1-4; CDR3aa: CASSLAQGNEKLFF
v_gene: TRBV5-1; j_gene: TRBJ2-3; CDR3aa: CASSWGPASGRMNTQYF
v_gene: TRBV7-9; j_gene: TRBJ2-7; CDR3aa: CASSLWGSGSSYEQYF
v_gene: TRBV10-1; j_gene: TRBJ2-2; CDR3aa: CASSPFPGELFF
v_gene: TRBV5-1; j_gene: TRBJ2-7; CDR3aa: CASSLDSSEEQYF
v_gene: TRBV7-9; j_gene: TRBJ2-7; CDR3aa: CASSPGVQGVSYEQYF
v_gene: TRBV7-9; j_gene: TRBJ2-5; CDR3aa: CASSSDRGSETQYF
v_gene: TRBV12-3/TRBV12-4; j_gene: TRBJ2-5; CDR3aa: CASRPGLQETQYF
v_gene: TRBV7-9; j_gene: TRBJ2-1; CDR3aa: CASSPREPKNYNEQFF
v_gene: TRBV5-1; j_gene: TRBJ2-5; CDR3aa: CASSTGLEETQYF
v_gene: TRBV5-3; j_gene: TRBJ2-1; CDR3aa: CARSPGGDEQFF
v_gene: TRBV5-1; j_gene: TRBJ2-7; CDR3aa: CASSVKQGDYEQYF
v_gene: TRBV7-3; j_gene: TRBJ2-2; CDR3aa: CASSLRDTNTGELFF
v_gene: TRBV5-1; j_gene: TRBJ2-1; CDR3aa: CASSLGGSGNHEQFF
v_gene: TRBV5-1; j_gene: TRBJ2-3; CDR3aa: CASSSTLTDTQYF
v_gene: TRBV5-1; j_gene: TRBJ2-7; CDR3aa: CASSFSGTSGIEQYF
v_gene: TRBV18; j_gene: TRBJ2-1; CDR3aa: CASTETGPAPQFF
v_gene: TRBV5-1; j_gene: TRBJ1-2; CDR3aa: CASSVGPTGSGYTF
v_gene: TRBV5-1; j_gene: TRBJ2-3; CDR3aa: CAARRRETDTQYF
v_gene: TRBV5-1; j_gene: TRBJ2-7; CDR3aa: CASSVQGAQGYEQYF
v_gene: TRBV5-1; j_gene: TRBJ2-3; CDR3aa: CASSEAIPPDTQYF
v_gene: TRBV5-1; j_gene: TRBJ2-1; CDR3aa: CASSFRTSASTSSYNEQFF
v_gene: TRBV19; j_gene: TRBJ1-4; CDR3aa: CASSIGTGPEKLFF
v_gene: TRBV5-1; j_gene: TRBJ2-7; CDR3aa: CASSLALGGASYEQYF
v_gene: TRBV5-1; j_gene: TRBJ2-7; CDR3aa: CASSLGRRGTGDFYEQYF
v_gene: TRBV5-1; j_gene: TRBJ1-5; CDR3aa: CASSEGTGSNQPQHF
v_gene: TRBV5-1; j_gene: TRBJ2-7; CDR3aa: CASSLDPKASYEQYF
v_gene: TRBV5-1; j_gene: TRBJ2-3; CDR3aa: CASSLRGTDTQYF
v_gene: TRBV5-1; j_gene: TRBJ2-6; CDR3aa: CASSPTGTRRSGANVLTF
v_gene: TRBV7-3; j_gene: TRBJ2-2; CDR3aa: CVSSSSGELFF
v_gene: TRBV3-1; j_gene: TRBJ2-7; CDR3aa: CASSRDQGQAHEQYF
v_gene: TRBV14; j_gene: TRBJ2-3; CDR3aa: CASSPLGDTDTQYF
v_gene: TRBV7-8; j_gene: TRBJ2-3; CDR3aa: CASSLAGGGDTQYF
v_gene: TRBV5-1; j_gene: TRBJ2-1; CDR3aa: CASSLGVSNEQFF
v_gene: TRBV5-1; j_gene: TRBJ2-2; CDR3aa: CASSTWTGEGTGELFF
v_gene: TRBV15; j_gene: TRBJ2-3; CDR3aa: CATSGPSTDTQYF
v_gene: TRBV5-1; j_gene: TRBJ1-4; CDR3aa: CASSFLTGGPEKLFF
v_gene: TRBV18; j_gene: TRBJ2-4; CDR3aa: CASSPGQPLAKNIQYF
v_gene: TRBV18; j_gene: TRBJ2-6; CDR3aa: CASSKTGPSSGANVLTF
v_gene: TRBV19; j_gene: TRBJ2-5; CDR3aa: CASSSRFSETQYF
v_gene: TRBV11-3; j_gene: TRBJ1-5; CDR3aa: CASRPDPHGQPQHF
v_gene: TRBV12-3/TRBV12-4; j_gene: TRBJ1-4; CDR3aa: CASKRGVDEKLFF
v_gene: TRBV6-5; j_gene: TRBJ1-6; CDR3aa: CASSYSRTGDSPLHF
v_gene: TRBV5-1; j_gene: TRBJ2-7; CDR3aa: CASSRGTGYYEQYF
v_gene: TRBV5-1; j_gene: TRBJ1-2; CDR3aa: CASSYGQGALGYTF
v_gene: TRBV5-1; j_gene: TRBJ2-5; CDR3aa: CASSSVGTAQETQYF
v_gene: TRBV5-1; j_gene: TRBJ2-2; CDR3aa: CASSPGKLTGELFF
v_gene: TRBV5-1; j_gene: TRBJ2-5; CDR3aa: CASSSLTTGDGETQYF
v_gene: TRBV7-9; j_gene: TRBJ1-2; CDR3aa: CASSLETPYGYTF
v_gene: TRBV18; j_gene: TRBJ2-7; CDR3aa: CASSPGSTSTYEQYF